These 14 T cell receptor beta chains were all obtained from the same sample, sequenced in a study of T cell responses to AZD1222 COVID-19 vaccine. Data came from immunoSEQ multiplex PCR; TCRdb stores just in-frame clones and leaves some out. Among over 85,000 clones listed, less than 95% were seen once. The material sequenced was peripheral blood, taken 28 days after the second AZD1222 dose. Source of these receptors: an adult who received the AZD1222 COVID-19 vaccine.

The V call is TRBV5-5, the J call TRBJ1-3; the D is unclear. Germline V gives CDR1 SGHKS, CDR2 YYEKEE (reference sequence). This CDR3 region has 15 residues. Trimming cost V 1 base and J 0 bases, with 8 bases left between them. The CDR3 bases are TGTGCCAGCAGCTTGTGGACCATCTCTGGAAACACCATATATTTT. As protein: CASSLWTISGNTIYF.

The CDR3 protein is CASSLVHSSKNEQFF. DNA for the CDR3: TGTGCCAGCAGTTTGGTACACTCGAGTAAGAATGAGCAGTTCTTC. The V call is TRBV28, the J call TRBJ2-1; D gene uncertain. Germline V gene lookup returns CDR1 MDHEN and CDR2 SYDVKM. V shed 3 bases and J shed 7 bases, with 16 bases lying between them. The CDR3 sequence is 15 residues long.

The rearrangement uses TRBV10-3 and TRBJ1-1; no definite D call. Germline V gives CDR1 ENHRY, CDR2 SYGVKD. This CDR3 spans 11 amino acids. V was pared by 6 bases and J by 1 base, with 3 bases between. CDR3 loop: CAIRWNTEAFF. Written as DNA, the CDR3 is TGTGCCATCAGATGGAACACTGAAGCTTTCTTT.

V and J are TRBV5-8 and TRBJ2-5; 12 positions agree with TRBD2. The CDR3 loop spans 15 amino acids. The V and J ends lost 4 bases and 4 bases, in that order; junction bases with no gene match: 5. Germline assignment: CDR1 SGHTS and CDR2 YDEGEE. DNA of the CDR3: TGTGCCAGCAGCCCGAGGACTAGCGGGACAGAGACCCAGTACTTC. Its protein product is CASSPRTSGTETQYF.

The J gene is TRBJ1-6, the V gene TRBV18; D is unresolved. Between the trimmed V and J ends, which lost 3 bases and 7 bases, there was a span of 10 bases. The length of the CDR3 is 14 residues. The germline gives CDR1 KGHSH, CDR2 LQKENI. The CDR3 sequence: CASSPWTENSPLHF. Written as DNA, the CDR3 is TGTGCCAGCTCACCCTGGACCGAAAATTCACCCCTCCACTTT.

CDR3 sequence reads: CASSLWGTEAFF. The CDR3 coding sequence is TGTGCCAGCAGCCTCTGGGGGACTGAAGCTTTCTTT. The chain links TRBV9 to TRBJ1-1, with D maybe TRBD1 (5 bases). The CDR3 is 12 amino acids. Trimming removed 4 bases at V and 5 bases at J, with 9 bases between. Germline CDR1 SGDLS, CDR2 YYNGEE.

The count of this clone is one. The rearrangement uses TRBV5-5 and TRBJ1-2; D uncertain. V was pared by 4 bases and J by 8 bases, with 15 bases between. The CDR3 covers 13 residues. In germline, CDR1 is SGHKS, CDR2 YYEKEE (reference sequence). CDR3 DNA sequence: TGTGCCAGCAGCACGTACTCCACGGGAGGCTACACCTTC. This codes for CASSTYSTGGYTF.

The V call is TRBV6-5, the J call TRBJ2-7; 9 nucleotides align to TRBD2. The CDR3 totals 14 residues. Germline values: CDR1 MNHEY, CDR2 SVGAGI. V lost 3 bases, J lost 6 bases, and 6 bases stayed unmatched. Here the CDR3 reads CASSYPAGGAEQYF. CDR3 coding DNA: TGTGCCAGCAGTTATCCAGCGGGAGGAGCCGAGCAGTACTTC.

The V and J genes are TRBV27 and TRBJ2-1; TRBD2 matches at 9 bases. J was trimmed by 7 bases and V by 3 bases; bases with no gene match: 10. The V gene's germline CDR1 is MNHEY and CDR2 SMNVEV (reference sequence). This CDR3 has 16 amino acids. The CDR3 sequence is CASSFRAGGRGNEQFF. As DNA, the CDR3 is TGTGCCAGCAGTTTCCGAGCGGGGGGTCGAGGTAATGAGCAGTTCTTC.

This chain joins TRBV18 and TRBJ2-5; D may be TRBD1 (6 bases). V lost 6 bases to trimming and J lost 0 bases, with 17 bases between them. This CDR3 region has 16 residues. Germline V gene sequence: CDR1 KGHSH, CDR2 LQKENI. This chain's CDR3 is CASSPPEQGNQETQYF. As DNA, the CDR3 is TGTGCCAGCTCCCCGCCGGAACAGGGAAACCAAGAGACCCAGTACTTC.

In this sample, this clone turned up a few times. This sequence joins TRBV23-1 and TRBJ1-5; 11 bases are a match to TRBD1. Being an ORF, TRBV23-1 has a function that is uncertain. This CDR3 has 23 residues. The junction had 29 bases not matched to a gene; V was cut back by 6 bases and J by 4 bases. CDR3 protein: CASRGNFFNRRGTGGCKNQPQHF. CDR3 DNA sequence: TGCGCCAGCAGGGGAAATTTCTTCAACCGACGCGGGACAGGGGGATGTAAGAATCAGCCCCAGCATTTT.

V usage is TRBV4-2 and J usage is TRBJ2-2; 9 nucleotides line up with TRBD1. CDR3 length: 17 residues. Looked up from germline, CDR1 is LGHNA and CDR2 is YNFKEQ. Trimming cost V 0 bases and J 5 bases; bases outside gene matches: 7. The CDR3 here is CASSQDYRDRATGELFF. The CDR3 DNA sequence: TGTGCCAGCAGCCAAGACTATCGGGACAGGGCGACCGGGGAGCTGTTTTTT.

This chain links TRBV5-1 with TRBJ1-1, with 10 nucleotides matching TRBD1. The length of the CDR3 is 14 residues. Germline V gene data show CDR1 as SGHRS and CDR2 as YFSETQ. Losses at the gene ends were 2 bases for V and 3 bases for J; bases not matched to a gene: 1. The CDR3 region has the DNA TGCGCCAGCAGCTTCGGGACAGGGGACACTGAAGCTTTCTTT. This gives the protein CASSFGTGDTEAFF. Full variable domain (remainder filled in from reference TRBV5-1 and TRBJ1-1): KAGVTQTPRYLIKTRGQQVTLSCSPISGHRSVSWYQQTPGQGLQFLFEYFSETQRNKGNFPGRFSGRQFSNSRSEMNVSTLELGDSALYLCASSFGTGDTEAFFGQGTRLTVV.

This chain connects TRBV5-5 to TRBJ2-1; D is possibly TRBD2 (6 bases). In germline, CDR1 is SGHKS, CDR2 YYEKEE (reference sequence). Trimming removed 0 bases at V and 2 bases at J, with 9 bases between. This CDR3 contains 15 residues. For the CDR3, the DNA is TGTGCCAGCAGCTTGGCGGGACTCCCCTACAATGAGCAGTTCTTC. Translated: CASSLAGLPYNEQFF.